Listed below are T cell receptor beta chains from one sample, sequenced in a study of graft-versus-host responses after intestinal transplantation. The repertoire was sequenced with immunoSEQ multiplex PCR; TCRdb's copy has only in-frame clones and lacks some. The table shows some 40,000 clones, with about nine tenths occurring only once. Sequenced here: ileum tissue, sampled approximately 200 days after intestinal transplant. These TCRs come from a human patient who received an intestinal transplant, so some T cells may come from the graft donor. Each CDR3 is given with its conserved first and last residue. The order of the fields is clone size, J gene, V gene, D gene, CDR3 DNA, CDR3 protein. A D gene is named only where the DNA matches it firmly. The size entry is marked missing in some rows and otherwise reads once, few, many or a size class.

- | TRBJ2-3 | TRBV14 | TRBD2 | TGTGCCAGCAGCCCATTCAGGCTAGCGGGGGGAGGAGATACGCAGTATTTT | CASSPFRLAGGGDTQYF
- | TRBJ2-7 | TRBV6-1 | - | TGTGCCAGCAGTTTAGACACCCCCTACGAGCAGTACTTC | CASSLDTPYEQYF
- | TRBJ1-6 | TRBV27 | TRBD1 | TGTGCCAGCAGTTACAGGGGCGAAAATTCACCCCTCCACTTT | CASSYRGENSPLHF
- | TRBJ1-2 | TRBV7-9 | - | TGTGCCAGCAGCTTGGCTTTGGAGGAACACTATGGCTACACCTTC | CASSLALEEHYGYTF
once | TRBJ2-5 | TRBV19 | TRBD2 | TGTGCCAGTAGTTTCCTCTCCTTAGCGGGAGTGGGTGAGACCCAGTACTTC | CASSFLSLAGVGETQYF
- | TRBJ2-3 | TRBV9 | - | TGTGCCAGCAACCCTGTGGGGGACCTGGATACGCAGTATTTT | CASNPVGDLDTQYF
- | TRBJ1-6 | TRBV2 | TRBD1 | TGTGCCAGCACCCTTATACAGGGGGCGCAATGGTCACCCCTCCACTTT | CASTLIQGAQWSPLHF
- | TRBJ2-7 | TRBV28 | - | TGTGCCAGCACCCGAACTAGTACAGGTTACGAGCAGTACTTC | CASTRTSTGYEQYF
- | TRBJ1-1 | TRBV5-6 | TRBD1 | TGTGCCAGCAGCCCAAGACACAGGGGGAGGGTGAACACTGAAGCTTTCTTT | CASSPRHRGRVNTEAFF
- | TRBJ2-1 | TRBV15 | - | TGTGCCACCAGGGTCACGGCGAGCTCCTACAATGAGCAGTTCTTC | CATRVTASSYNEQFF
- | TRBJ2-1 | TRBV7-9 | TRBD1 | TGTGCCACCGCGGGCCCGAGGGACAGGGAGGGGGAGCAGTTCTTC | CATAGPRDREGEQFF
- | TRBJ1-2 | TRBV6-5 | TRBD1 | TGTGCCAGCAGCCTCGGACAGGGGGACCCCTATGGCTACACCTTC | CASSLGQGDPYGYTF
- | TRBJ1-4 | TRBV9 | TRBD1 | TGTGCCAGCAGCGCCTCGGGACAGGGCGCCGTGTGGGAAAAACTGTTTTTT | CASSASGQGAVWEKLFF
- | TRBJ2-1 | TRBV11-2 | TRBD2 | TGTGCCAGCAGCCTTAGCGGGGGGTACAATGAGCAGTTCTTC | CASSLSGGYNEQFF
once | TRBJ2-1 | TRBV7-2 | - | TGTGCCAGCAGCCATCTAGGCAATGAGCAGTTCTTC | CASSHLGNEQFF
- | TRBJ2-4 | TRBV4-1 | TRBD2 | TGCGCCAGCAGCCGGCCTCGGGGGGGCAGGGGCAAAAACATTCAGTACTTC | CASSRPRGGRGKNIQYF
few | TRBJ2-5 | TRBV11-2 | TRBD2 | TGTGCCCCCCTTCGGCTAGCGGGGCCCGTACGGACCCAGTACTTC | CAPLRLAGPVRTQYF
- | TRBJ2-5 | TRBV6-5 | TRBD2 | TGTGCCAGCAGTTGGGTAGCGGGGGACTCGGAGACCCAGTACTTC | CASSWVAGDSETQYF
- | TRBJ2-5 | TRBV4-2 | TRBD2 | TGTGCCAGCAGCCTCGGACTAGCGGGAGAAGAGACCCAGTACTTC | CASSLGLAGEETQYF
- | TRBJ2-1 | TRBV15 | TRBD1 | TGTGCCACCAGCAGCGAGGGACAGGGGGTCCCCAATGAGCAGTTCTTC | CATSSEGQGVPNEQFF
- | TRBJ2-5 | TRBV5-1 | - | TGCGCCAGCAGCTTTGTCCAAGAGACCCAGTACTTC | CASSFVQETQYF
once | TRBJ2-2 | TRBV5-4 | - | TGTGCCAGCAGCCCCGGACAGGGAGGGACCGGGGAGCTGTTTTTT | CASSPGQGGTGELFF
- | TRBJ1-2 | TRBV30 | - | TGTGCCTGGAGTGTAATGGGCAGGCGGGACTATGGCTACACCTTC | CAWSVMGRRDYGYTF
- | TRBJ1-3 | TRBV25-1 | TRBD1 | TGTGCCAGCACCTCGACAGGGGCCGGAAACACCATATATTTT | CASTSTGAGNTIYF
- | TRBJ2-7 | TRBV19 | - | TGTGCCAGTAGTATATTAGGGGCCGACTCCTACGAGCAGTACTTC | CASSILGADSYEQYF
- | TRBJ1-5 | TRBV5-5 | - | TGTGCCAGCAGCCGGGGGACAACTCAGAGGGATCAGCCCCAGCATTTT | CASSRGTTQRDQPQHF
- | TRBJ2-5 | TRBV5-1 | - | TGCGCCAGCAGCGAACTAGCCTCAACCAAAGAGACCCAGTACTTC | CASSELASTKETQYF
- | TRBJ1-3 | TRBV6-1 | - | TGTGCCAGCAGTGAAAGCTCTGGAAACACCATATATTTT | CASSESSGNTIYF
- | TRBJ1-5 | TRBV15 | TRBD1 | TGTGCCACCAGCAGAGATGGGGACAGAAATCAGCCCCAGCATTTT | CATSRDGDRNQPQHF
- | TRBJ1-6 | TRBV11-2 | TRBD1 | TGTGCCAGCAGCTTAGGGGACAGGGTTTCACCCCTCCACTTT | CASSLGDRVSPLHF
- | TRBJ2-3 | TRBV28 | - | TGTGCCAGCAGTTTAGCGGGTACCACAGATACGCAGTATTTT | CASSLAGTTDTQYF
- | TRBJ2-7 | TRBV10-3 | - | TGTGCCATCAGTGAGTCTGGCTACGAGCAGTACTTC | CAISESGYEQYF
- | TRBJ2-7 | TRBV9 | - | TGTGCCAGCAGCAAGGGACGCTTCTACGAGCAGTACTTC | CASSKGRFYEQYF
- | TRBJ2-5 | TRBV10-3 | - | TGTGCCATCAGTGAGTCAGAAGAAGAGACCCAGTACTTC | CAISESEEETQYF
- | TRBJ2-7 | TRBV6-6 | TRBD2 | TGTGCCAGCACGGCGGGGGACCTTGAAATGACCTACGAGCAGTACTTC | CASTAGDLEMTYEQYF